The 26 T cell receptor beta chains listed next were all sequenced from one sample in a study of cytomegalovirus exposure and HLA in healthy donors. The PCR contained 60 Vbeta and 13 Jbeta primers. Method: immunoSEQ multiplex PCR; TCRdb's copy keeps in-frame clones and lacks some. The table has 110,000 to 150,000 clones, approximately 78% seen once; the top ten hold less than 3%. The specimen sequenced was PBMCs. Receptors originate from a female donor in good health and CMV-seronegative.

This rearrangement joins TRBV7-7 to TRBJ2-1; the match to TRBD2 covers 8 bases. Germline CDR1 reads SSHAT; CDR2 reads FNYEAQ (reference sequence). Germline trimming cut 4 bases from V and 9 bases from J; bases unmatched to any gene: 5. CDR3 size: 13 residues. CDR3 protein: CASSSTSGAEQFF. DNA of the CDR3: TGTGCCAGCAGCTCTACTAGCGGAGCTGAGCAGTTCTTC.

J is TRBJ1-2 and V is TRBV5-6; the D is unclear. CDR3 length: 16 residues. V was trimmed by 0 bases and J by 5 bases, leaving 17 bases between them. Germline CDR1 SGHDT, CDR2 YYEEEE. The CDR3 is CASSLGGVPSKYGYTF. The CDR3 DNA follows: TGTGCCAGCAGCTTGGGGGGAGTTCCAAGCAAATATGGCTACACCTTC.

The chain carries TRBV20-1 and TRBJ1-2; no reliable D call. Germline V gene sequence: CDR1 DFQATT, CDR2 SNEGSKA (reference sequence). Between the trimmed V and J ends, which lost 5 bases and 7 bases, there was a span of 11 bases. The CDR3 consists of 11 residues. CDR3 sequence: CSAGSGLGYTF. DNA of the CDR3: TGCAGTGCTGGCTCCGGACTTGGCTACACCTTC.

Note on this clone: Compared with germline, one end of the junction differs, possibly owing to a read error. V is TRBV29-1 and J is TRBJ1-1; a possible D gene is TRBD1 (5 bases). The CDR3 consists of 9 residues. From germline, CDR1 is SQVTM and CDR2 ANQGSEA. CDR3 DNA: TGCAGCGTTGACGGGCGGGGGAACTTT. Amino acid sequence: CSVDGRGNF.

The rearrangement links TRBV10-2 to TRBJ1-2; D gene ambiguous. Trimming stripped 3 bases from V and 1 base from J, with 3 bases between. The CDR3 loop spans 12 amino acids. Germline V gene lookup returns CDR1 WSHSY and CDR2 SAAADI. The CDR3, as DNA: TGCGCCAGCAGTGATCTTAACTATGGCTACACCTTC. Its translation: CASSDLNYGYTF.

This chain connects TRBV27 to TRBJ2-1; TRBD2 agrees at 7 bases. The CDR3 runs to 15 residues. CDR1 and CDR2 (germline): MNHEY, SMNVEV (reference sequence). J gave up 3 bases and V 3 bases, and 5 bases lay outside the gene matches. Here the CDR3 DNA reads TGTGCCAGCAGTTTCTCGGCTAGCGGCTACAATGAGCAGTTCTTC. Its protein product is CASSFSASGYNEQFF.

The CDR3, as DNA: TGTGCCAGCAGCGTCGTCGGGAAGCCCACAGATACGCAGTATTTT. Its protein is CASSVVGKPTDTQYF. V is TRBV9 and J is TRBJ2-3; TRBD2 might be the D (5 bases). Trimming shortened V by 2 bases and J by 2 bases, and 12 bases separated the two germline ends. Germline-derived CDR1 and CDR2 are SGDLS and YYNGEE. This CDR3 region has 15 residues.

The rearrangement joins TRBV4-2 to TRBJ1-1, with D perhaps TRBD1 (5 bases). Germline V gene sequence: CDR1 LGHNA, CDR2 YNFKEQ. The CDR3 contains 15 residues. Trimming took 1 base from V and 4 from J, leaving 13 bases between them. CDR3: CASSQGPGRGTEAFF. The CDR3 DNA is TGTGCCAGCAGCCAAGGACCAGGGAGGGGCACTGAAGCTTTCTTT.

This sequence joins TRBV27 and TRBJ2-5, with 10 bases matching TRBD1. Germline V gene data show CDR1 as MNHEY and CDR2 as SMNVEV (reference sequence). After removal of 6 bases from V and 4 bases from J, the junction contained 14 bases not matched to a gene. The CDR3 length is 17 residues. The CDR3 bases are TGTGCCAGCAGATTACGACTGACAGGGGGCGCGGGAGAGACCCAGTACTTC. It is translated as CASRLRLTGGAGETQYF.

The chain joins TRBV5-1 to TRBJ1-2; 11 bases are a match to TRBD1. J gave up 6 bases and V 4 bases, and 8 bases lay outside the gene matches. The CDR3 consists of 15 residues. Germline V gene data show CDR1 as SGHRS and CDR2 as YFSETQ. The CDR3 nucleotides are TGCGCCAGCAGCACCAGGACAGGGGGCGAAAATGGCTACACCTTC. This encodes CASSTRTGGENGYTF.

The rearrangement links TRBV7-2 to TRBJ2-7; D is unresolved. The CDR3 extends over 12 amino acids. Looked up from germline, CDR1 is SGHTA and CDR2 is FQGNSA. Trimming left V 4 bases short and J 0 bases short, with 4 bases between. CDR3 nucleotides: TGTGCCAGCAGCTCGTACTCCTACGAGCAGTACTTC. It encodes CASSSYSYEQYF. The complete variable domain, with remaining parts taken from reference TRBV7-2 and TRBJ2-7, reads GAGVSQSPSNKVTEKGKDVELRCDPISGHTALYWYRQSLGQGLEFLIYFQGNSAPDKSGLPSDRFSAERTGGSVSTLTIQRTQQEDSAVYLCASSSYSYEQYFGPGTRLTVT.

This clone was observed a handful of times. The genes are TRBV6-5 and TRBJ1-1; D might be TRBD1 (5 bases). CDR1 and CDR2 from the germline V gene are MNHEY and SVGAGI. This CDR3 has 11 residues. With 5 bases removed from V and 7 bases from J, the gap between germline ends came to 8 bases. The CDR3: CASSRDSEAFF. DNA for the CDR3: TGTGCCAGCAGTCGCGACAGTGAAGCTTTCTTT.

This clone occurred once. The rearrangement links TRBV5-4 to TRBJ1-3, with 9 bases lining up with TRBD1. Trimming took 4 bases from V and 0 from J; bases not matched to a gene: 11. The germline gives CDR1 SGHNT, CDR2 YYREEE (reference sequence). This CDR3 has 18 residues. CDR3 loop: CASSRGQGQILSGNTIYF. CDR3 nucleotide sequence: TGTGCCAGCAGCCGGGGACAGGGCCAGATACTCTCTGGAAACACCATATATTTT.

This clone turned up a few times. Other DNA sequences from this sample encode an identical CDR3 as well. The J gene is TRBJ1-1, the V gene TRBV6-1; 7 nucleotides match TRBD1. Germline V gene data show CDR1 as MNHNS and CDR2 as SASEGT. The CDR3 has 13 residues. V was clipped by 8 bases and J by 3 bases; unmatched bases: 6. The CDR3 reads CASRDRAYTEAFF. For the CDR3, the DNA is TGTGCCAGCCGAGACAGGGCGTACACTGAAGCTTTCTTT.

The gene calls are TRBV28 and TRBJ1-5; D is perhaps TRBD1 (5 bases). The CDR3 loop spans 15 amino acids. V gave up 7 bases and J gave up 4 bases, with 17 bases separating them. In germline, CDR1 is MDHEN, CDR2 SYDVKM. CDR3 sequence (DNA): TGTGCCAGCAACGCCCGGTTAGGGGCAAATCAGCCCCAGCATTTT. As protein: CASNARLGANQPQHF.

This clone was seen a few times. The gene calls are TRBV19 and TRBJ1-1; D is uncertain. The length of the CDR3 is 12 residues. Trimming shortened V by 4 bases and J by 2 bases, and 5 bases separated the two germline ends. Germline V gene sequence: CDR1 LNHDA, CDR2 SQIVND (reference sequence). CDR3 loop: CASSRVNTEAFF. In DNA form, the CDR3 reads TGTGCCAGTAGTAGAGTCAACACTGAAGCTTTCTTT.

This chain joins TRBV5-1 and TRBJ2-1, with TRBD1 identical over 11 bases. V shed 3 bases, J shed 4 bases, and the junction held 6 bases outside the gene matches. This CDR3 comprises 16 residues. Germline V CDR1 and CDR2: SGHRS, YFSETQ. CDR3 coding DNA: TGCGCCAGCAGCTCGAGGACAGGGGGCGCGTACAATGAGCAGTTCTTC. This codes for CASSSRTGGAYNEQFF.

This clone was counted once. The chain links TRBV28 to TRBJ2-5, with TRBD1 as a possible D gene (6 bases). V lost 5 bases, J lost 1 base, and 14 bases lay in between. Germline values: CDR1 MDHEN, CDR2 SYDVKM. This CDR3 spans 15 amino acids. The CDR3 DNA reads as TGTGCCAGCAGTGAGACAGGATCCGGCCAAGAGACCCAGTACTTC. This translates into CASSETGSGQETQYF.

The genes are TRBV11-2 and TRBJ2-3; tentative D call: TRBD1 (6 bases). The CDR3 consists of 11 residues. CDR1 and CDR2 from the germline V gene are SGHAT and FQNNGV. V was shortened by 8 bases and J by 6 bases, with 9 bases between the two germline ends. In DNA form, the CDR3 reads TGTGCCAGCGGGACATTTGATACGCAGTATTTT. Residues: CASGTFDTQYF.

The chain joins TRBV30 to TRBJ1-4; the D gene is possibly TRBD1 (5 bases). The germline V gene has CDR1 GTSNPN and CDR2 SVGIG (reference sequence). This CDR3 comprises 18 residues. Trimming took 3 bases from V and 4 from J, leaving 24 bases between them. CDR3 loop: CAWRGMRGVASLNEKLFF. For the CDR3, the DNA is TGTGCCTGGAGGGGAATGCGGGGGGTAGCTTCTCTTAATGAAAAACTGTTTTTT.

This chain links TRBV9 with TRBJ2-1; the D is unclear. Germline CDR1 and CDR2: SGDLS and YYNGEE. The V and J ends lost 4 bases and 0 bases respectively, with 8 bases between them. This CDR3 spans 14 amino acids. CDR3 nucleotide sequence: TGTGCCAGCAGCCTTGACATCTCCTACAATGAGCAGTTCTTC. Its translation: CASSLDISYNEQFF.

The chain recombines TRBV25-1 with TRBJ2-1, with 9 positions matching TRBD1. Germline V gives CDR1 MGHDK, CDR2 SYGVNS. Germline trimming cut 3 bases from V and 6 bases from J; bases unmatched to any gene: 12. The CDR3 extends over 17 amino acids. In nucleotides, the CDR3 is TGTGCCAGCAGTGACCCGACAGGGGGATGGGGGTCCAATGAGCAGTTCTTC. Protein: CASSDPTGGWGSNEQFF.

The rearrangement links TRBV10-3 to TRBJ1-1, with TRBD1 identical over 9 bases. Germline lookup yields CDR1 ENHRY and CDR2 SYGVKD. The CDR3 loop spans 13 amino acids. J lost 8 bases, V lost 3 bases, and 4 bases had no gene match. The chain's CDR3 is CAISDSGTGEAFF. The CDR3 DNA sequence: TGTGCCATCAGTGACTCCGGGACAGGGGAAGCTTTCTTT.

The sample holds a few counts of this clone. V is TRBV6-6 and J is TRBJ1-1, with unresolved D. This CDR3 spans 15 amino acids. Per the germline V gene, CDR1 is MNHNY and CDR2 is SVGAGI (reference sequence). Trimming took 7 bases from V and 0 from J, leaving 15 bases between them. The CDR3 nucleotides read TGTGCCAGCATAACAAATCCTTTAATGAACACTGAAGCTTTCTTT. This sequence encodes CASITNPLMNTEAFF.

The CDR3 spells CASSSGLGQQETQYF. CDR3 nucleotide sequence: TGTGCCAGCAGTTCTGGCCTGGGACAGCAAGAGACCCAGTACTTC. The chain combines TRBV6-1 with TRBJ2-5; 7 bases are shared with TRBD1. The germline gives CDR1 MNHNS, CDR2 SASEGT. V was clipped by 5 bases and J by 2 bases; unmatched bases: 8. This CDR3 region has 15 residues.

The V call is TRBV30, the J call TRBJ1-2; D remains unclear. The germline CDR1 and CDR2 sequences are GTSNPN and SVGIG (reference sequence). The CDR3 length is 14 residues. The germline V and J ends were trimmed by 0 bases and 0 bases, with 8 bases remaining between them. Here the CDR3 reads CAWSVHGANYGYTF. As DNA, the CDR3 is TGTGCCTGGAGTGTACATGGAGCTAACTATGGCTACACCTTC.